This T cell receptor beta chain was identified during a study of blood T cell repertoires in COVID-19. Background on the study: PBMCs, B-cell-depleted T cells, or T cells provided the cDNA or gDNA that made up the material.

Using immunoSEQ multiplex PCR, the repertoire was profiled, and TCRdb retains in-frame clones only, with some absent. The table has almost 400,000 clones, more than 75% seen once. Grouping used clinical history reported by participants in a survey and questionnaire. The V end lost 4 bases, the J end lost 1 base, and 11 bases lay between the germline ends. Germline V CDR1 and CDR2: MDHEN, SYDVKM. This CDR3 is built from 15 residues. The TCR comes from a woman aged 30 to 39 with acute COVID-19. The chain uses TRBV28 and TRBJ1-3; possibly TRBD1 for D (6 bases). Sequencing used PBMCs or T cells enriched from blood (not recorded which). CDR3 sequence reads: CASSSEQGSGNTIYF. The CDR3, as DNA: TGTGCCAGCAGTTCCGAACAGGGATCTGGAAACACCATATATTTT.